This TCR beta chain was sequenced during a study of Ad26.COV2.S vaccination and SARS-CoV-2 variants (dated by TCRdb to the early 2020s). Study-wide context: Vaccine-arm donors came from COV1001, a multicentre, randomized, double-blind, placebo-controlled phase I-IIa trial of Ad26.COV2.S in healthy adults. Ad26.COV2.S was given intramuscularly at 5x10^10 or 1x10^11 viral particles, as a single shot or as two shots 56 days apart. A total of 32 samples were included in the TCR-sequenced set, comprising some 20 Ad26.COV2.S vaccine recipients, 5 placebo recipients and 8 SARS-CoV-2 convalescent individuals. Trial participants were randomized into five groups of five, in which low-dose or high-dose Ad26.COV2.S was given once or twice, or placebo was given on both occasions. Sequencing of the TCRbeta repertoire served to evaluate the specificity and breadth of SARS-CoV-2-reactive T cell receptors following Ad26.COV2.S vaccination. Throughout the experiments and outcome assessment, investigators stayed blinded to trial group allocation.

Overall study outcomes, separate from this receptor: Compared with placebo recipients, Ad26.COV2.S recipients showed higher spike-specific TCR breadth (P = 0.0014). It was noted by the authors that total T cell responses may have been underestimated by the TCR breadth and depth analyses. The study was not powered to compare responses between vaccine doses or regimens. Substantial breadth of spike-specific CD8+ and CD4+ T cell responses was reported after vaccination. Vaccine and placebo recipients had similar non-spike TCR breadth, a finding consistent with the vaccine containing only spike.

The immunoSEQ Assay was used to sequence TCRbeta CDR3 regions. After extraction, genomic DNA underwent amplification by bias-controlled multiplex PCR, followed by high-throughput sequencing. Per the source publication's procedure: Collapsing and filtering of sequences were performed to quantify the absolute abundance of each unique TCRbeta CDR3 region. T cell fraction was estimated by normalization of TCRbeta template counts to usable DNA, with usable DNA being measured through amplification of reference genes present in all nucleated cells. Repertoire TCRs were annotated as SARS-CoV-2-specific when V gene, CDR3 amino acid sequence and J gene were exactly matched to a known reactive TCR set. MIRA supplied the reference SARS-CoV-2 TCR set, which was filtered for enrichment in COVID-19-positive ImmuneCODE repertoires so that public or cross-reactive TCRs were removed. Based on the MIRA antigens, annotated TCRs were further analysed at the level of specific ORF or position within ORF. Breadth was defined as annotated unique rearrangements over total unique productive rearrangements; depth was the summed frequency of those rearrangements. TCR breadth was compared between groups using two-sided Wilcoxon rank-sum tests. In TCRdb, the immuneACCESS table is reduced to in-frame sequences with V and J assigned. These tables do not hold every clone; where another copy was compared, an unresolved V gene accounts for under half, and the others remain unexplained. Clone size and V and J calls were adopted from that table, with D and trimming inferred from the DNA. This sample is represented by fewer than 400,000 clones; approximately 89% of them were singletons. 1.9% of the sample lies in the top ten.

This clone was counted a single time. The target of this receptor is not known. No base quality values were provided; no much bigger clone lies one nucleotide off. Per the publication, the treatment or condition label means: approximately 18 received Ad26.COV2.S at low or high dose, single or two shots; about 5 received placebo; per-sample allocation not given. For vaccine and placebo recipients, repertoires were sequenced using samples collected on day 63 after the first injection. In Cohort 1b, around 23 adults aged 18-55 years were enrolled at a single site in Boston, USA, between 29 July and 7 August 2020. Ad26.COV2.S consisted of a replication-incompetent adenovirus type 26 vector by which a prefusion-stabilized SARS-CoV-2 spike protein from the original Wuhan strain was expressed. The origin of this receptor is a person between 18 and 65 years old who received the Ad26.COV2.S COVID-19 vaccine or a placebo. The sequences come from peripheral blood, collected in a trial of Ad26.COV2.S vaccine versus placebo.

The bases read TGTGCCAGCAGCTTAGACAGCAACTATGGCTACACCTTC. Its protein reads: CASSLDSNYGYTF. In this chain, TRBV7-9 is recombined with TRBJ1-2, with no D gene named confidently. The germline V gene (reference sequence) gives CDR1 as SEHNR and CDR2 as FQNEAQ. V was cut back by 1 base and J by 2 bases, leaving a gap of 5 bases between them. Its CDR3 holds 13 amino acids, cysteine through phenylalanine. Only CDR3 DNA is held: 39 bases, read in frame from base 1.